This T cell receptor beta chain emerged from a study of cytomegalovirus exposure and HLA in healthy donors. To note about this clone: Its antigen is unidentified.

The V and J ends lost 2 bases and 1 base respectively, with 5 bases between them. The V gene's germline CDR1 is GTSNPN and CDR2 SVGIG (reference sequence). There are 12 residues in the CDR3. The study ran its PCR with 60 Vbeta and 13 Jbeta primers. Produced via immunoSEQ multiplex PCR; TCRdb's table is partial and in-frame only. Among about 110,000 clones, about 80% were seen once, and the ten largest hold about an eighth. Study findings and constraints: In an earlier analysis, productive rearrangement rates for most beta V segments clustered near 87% or 30%. Several top significant clusters appeared, in a later analysis, to be linked to common viral pathogens.

Every donor was a healthy person donating bone marrow. The sequencing sample was made of PBMCs. This receptor was obtained from a man aged 25 to 40 in good health and CMV-seropositive. The chain combines TRBV30 with TRBJ1-2; no firm D call. CDR3: CAWSTSNYGYTF. CDR3 in DNA: TGTGCCTGGAGTACCAGTAACTATGGCTACACCTTC. The full variable domain, its missing parts supplied by reference TRBV30 and TRBJ1-2, is SQTIHQWPATLVQPVGSPLSLECTVEGTSNPNLYWYRQAAGRGLQLLFYSVGIGQISSEVPQNLSASRPQDRQFILSSKKLLLSDSGFYLCAWSTSNYGYTFGSGTRLTVV.